A selection of T cell receptor beta chains follows, all from one sample in a study of Graves' ophthalmopathy and Graves' hyperthyroidism. TCRdb re-derived calls from the multiplex PCR reads in MiXCR, one entry per CDR3 protein. The table lists hundreds of thousands of distinct CDR3 sequences, around 21% of them singletons, with roughly 3% in the top ten. Material: peripheral blood. These receptors were collected from a woman aged 18-35 years with stable Graves' hyperthyroidism. Each CDR3 is given with its conserved first and last residue. The D gene is left open where the match is weak. The size field is filled for only some rows; it gives once, few, many or a size class.

J gene: TRBJ2-5; V gene: TRBV11-1; clone size: many; D gene: TRBD2; CDR3 DNA: TGTGCCAGCAGCTTAGCGCCGGGACTAGCGGGAGTTAAAGAGACCCAGTACTTC; CDR3 protein: CASSLAPGLAGVKETQYF
J gene: TRBJ2-5; V gene: TRBV6-5; clone size: .; D gene: .; CDR3 DNA: TGTGCCAGCAGTCACTTATCCGGGCCCCCAGGAGAGACCCAGTACTTC; CDR3 protein: CASSHLSGPPGETQYF
J gene: TRBJ2-5; V gene: TRBV10-3; clone size: many; D gene: .; CDR3 DNA: TGTGCCATCAGTGAGTGGTCGCAGGGGTACGGGACCCAGTACTTC; CDR3 protein: CAISEWSQGYGTQYF
J gene: TRBJ1-1; V gene: TRBV6-1; clone size: few; D gene: .; CDR3 DNA: TGTGCCAGCAGTGAACGGAGACAGGACACTGAAGCTTTCTTT; CDR3 protein: CASSERRQDTEAFF
J gene: TRBJ1-5; V gene: TRBV25-1; clone size: many; D gene: .; CDR3 DNA: TGTGCCAGCAGTGAGTCTGGGGGCAAGGGCCCCCAGCATTTT; CDR3 protein: CASSESGGKGPQHF
J gene: TRBJ2-5; V gene: TRBV20-1; clone size: many; D gene: .; CDR3 DNA: TGCAGTGCTAGAGCCGGGAACCAAGAGACCCAGTACTTC; CDR3 protein: CSARAGNQETQYF
J gene: TRBJ1-2; V gene: TRBV12-3/TRBV12-4; clone size: many; D gene: .; CDR3 DNA: TGTGCCAGCAGGCAACTAGCTAACTATGGCTACACCTTC; CDR3 protein: CASRQLANYGYTF
J gene: TRBJ2-7; V gene: TRBV2; clone size: once; D gene: TRBD2; CDR3 DNA: TGTGCCAGCAGTGAAGCTCGGCGGGCTAGCGGGGGATCCTACGAGCAGTACTTC; CDR3 protein: CASSEARRASGGSYEQYF
J gene: TRBJ1-2; V gene: TRBV11-2; clone size: .; D gene: .; CDR3 DNA: TGTGCCAGCAGCCCGACAAGCCTGGAGGGCTACACCTTC; CDR3 protein: CASSPTSLEGYTF
J gene: TRBJ1-5; V gene: TRBV6-1; clone size: many; D gene: .; CDR3 DNA: TGTGCCAGCAGTGAAGCGCGGAGAGGCGTTAGGAGCAATCAGCCCCAGCATTTT; CDR3 protein: CASSEARRGVRSNQPQHF
J gene: TRBJ1-6; V gene: TRBV6-5; clone size: .; D gene: TRBD1; CDR3 DNA: TGTGCCAGCAGTTATTCCGGGACAGGTGCCTCACCCCTCCACTTT; CDR3 protein: CASSYSGTGASPLHF
J gene: TRBJ2-4; V gene: TRBV19; clone size: few; D gene: TRBD2; CDR3 DNA: TGTGCCAGTAGTCCCCGGACTAGCGGGAGGGCCAGGGGAATTAAGTACTTC; CDR3 protein: CASSPRTSGRARGIKYF
J gene: TRBJ2-5; V gene: TRBV5-5; clone size: .; D gene: .; CDR3 DNA: TGTGCCAGCGGGAGGAGGCAAGAGACCCAGTACTTC; CDR3 protein: CASGRRQETQYF
J gene: TRBJ1-2; V gene: TRBV20-1; clone size: many; D gene: .; CDR3 DNA: TGCAGTGCCCTCGTAGAGGGGTATGGCTACACCTTC; CDR3 protein: CSALVEGYGYTF
J gene: TRBJ2-7; V gene: TRBV29-1; clone size: many; D gene: TRBD1; CDR3 DNA: TGCAGCGTTGAAGATCTTCGACAGGGTACCTACGAGCAGTACTTC; CDR3 protein: CSVEDLRQGTYEQYF
J gene: TRBJ1-2; V gene: TRBV28; clone size: .; D gene: .; CDR3 DNA: TGTGCCAGCCAAAGCCCGGGAGGAGGCTACACCTTC; CDR3 protein: CASQSPGGGYTF
J gene: TRBJ2-7; V gene: TRBV15; clone size: many; D gene: TRBD2; CDR3 DNA: TGTGCCACCAGCAGAGAGACTAGCGGGAGGCGTACCTACGAGCAGTACTTC; CDR3 protein: CATSRETSGRRTYEQYF
J gene: TRBJ2-7; V gene: TRBV6-1; clone size: .; D gene: .; CDR3 DNA: TGTGCCAGCAGTGGGCCGACTGAAGCCTACGAGCAGTACTTC; CDR3 protein: CASSGPTEAYEQYF
J gene: TRBJ2-2; V gene: TRBV27; clone size: many; D gene: .; CDR3 DNA: TGTGCCAGCAGTTTACGCGTGACAGAAGTGGGCGGGGAGCTGTTTTTT; CDR3 protein: CASSLRVTEVGGELFF
J gene: TRBJ2-2; V gene: TRBV4-1; clone size: many; D gene: TRBD2; CDR3 DNA: TGCGCCAGCAGCCGGATATTAGCGGGCGACACCGGGGAGCTGTTTTTT; CDR3 protein: CASSRILAGDTGELFF
J gene: TRBJ2-7; V gene: TRBV7-9; clone size: many; D gene: .; CDR3 DNA: TGTGCCAGCAGCTTGGGCAGGGACGAGCAGTACTTC; CDR3 protein: CASSLGRDEQYF
J gene: TRBJ2-5; V gene: TRBV20-1; clone size: many; D gene: TRBD2; CDR3 DNA: TGCAGTGCTAGAGAATCAGGTAGCGGGTTGCAGACCCAGTACTTC; CDR3 protein: CSARESGSGLQTQYF
J gene: TRBJ2-7; V gene: TRBV12-3/TRBV12-4; clone size: many; D gene: .; CDR3 DNA: TGTGCCAGCAGTTTAGGAGGAGGCGGCGAGCAGTACTTC; CDR3 protein: CASSLGGGGEQYF
J gene: TRBJ2-7; V gene: TRBV18; clone size: many; D gene: TRBD2; CDR3 DNA: TGTGCCAGCTCAGCGGGACTAGCGAAGAACGAGCAGTACTTC; CDR3 protein: CASSAGLAKNEQYF
J gene: TRBJ2-7; V gene: TRBV20-1; clone size: many; D gene: TRBD2; CDR3 DNA: TGCAGTGCTAGTTTGTGGGAGGGCTCCTACGAGCAGTACTTC; CDR3 protein: CSASLWEGSYEQYF
J gene: TRBJ2-7; V gene: TRBV28; clone size: once; D gene: TRBD1; CDR3 DNA: TGTGCCAGCAGTTTACCGGACAGGATCGCCTACGAGCAGTACTTC; CDR3 protein: CASSLPDRIAYEQYF
J gene: TRBJ1-6; V gene: TRBV7-2; clone size: many; D gene: .; CDR3 DNA: TGTGCCAGCAGCCTACTTGGGGGTTATAATTCACCCCTCCACTTT; CDR3 protein: CASSLLGGYNSPLHF
J gene: TRBJ2-7; V gene: TRBV19; clone size: many; D gene: TRBD1; CDR3 DNA: TGTGCCAGTAGTCACAGGGGGCGACATCCCTACGAGCAGTACTTC; CDR3 protein: CASSHRGRHPYEQYF
J gene: TRBJ2-7; V gene: TRBV3-1; clone size: many; D gene: TRBD1; CDR3 DNA: TGTGCCAGCAGCCAAGTCTGGGGACAGGGTTCCTACGAGCAGTACTTC; CDR3 protein: CASSQVWGQGSYEQYF
J gene: TRBJ2-7; V gene: TRBV4-2; clone size: many; D gene: .; CDR3 DNA: TGTGCCAGCAGCCATGCTACAGGGCTTCAACTGAACGAGCAGTACTTC; CDR3 protein: CASSHATGLQLNEQYF
J gene: TRBJ1-2; V gene: TRBV2; clone size: .; D gene: .; CDR3 DNA: TGTGCCAGCACCGAAGCAGGGGTCCCAGGGTGGCATGGCTACACCTTC; CDR3 protein: CASTEAGVPGWHGYTF
J gene: TRBJ2-7; V gene: TRBV7-8; clone size: many; D gene: .; CDR3 DNA: TGTGCCAGCAGCTTAGTCCAGGCTCGAGGGGGGGGTTACTACGAGCAGTACTTC; CDR3 protein: CASSLVQARGGGYYEQYF
J gene: TRBJ2-5; V gene: TRBV6-2/TRBV6-3; clone size: many; D gene: .; CDR3 DNA: TGTGCCAGCAGTTACGTCCGGGTTCAAGAGACCCAGTACTTC; CDR3 protein: CASSYVRVQETQYF
J gene: TRBJ1-1; V gene: TRBV5-1; clone size: few; D gene: .; CDR3 DNA: TGCGCCAGCAGCCAGGATGCGGCGAACACTGAAGCTTTCTTT; CDR3 protein: CASSQDAANTEAFF
J gene: TRBJ2-7; V gene: TRBV30; clone size: many; D gene: .; CDR3 DNA: TGTGCCTGGAGTGTAATGGGGGACGAGCAGTACTTC; CDR3 protein: CAWSVMGDEQYF
J gene: TRBJ1-1; V gene: TRBV28; clone size: few; D gene: .; CDR3 DNA: TGTGCCAGCAGTCCCCCCCTGGGCCCCACTGAAGCTTTCTTT; CDR3 protein: CASSPPLGPTEAFF
J gene: TRBJ1-5; V gene: TRBV25-1; clone size: many; D gene: TRBD1; CDR3 DNA: TGTGCCAGCAGTGAATCCCGGGACAGGGGCGCTACTAGCAATCAGCCCCAGCATTTT; CDR3 protein: CASSESRDRGATSNQPQHF
J gene: TRBJ1-3; V gene: TRBV4-1; clone size: few; D gene: TRBD1; CDR3 DNA: TGCGCCAGCAGCCAAGACGCAGGGGGCAAGGCTGGAAACACCATATATTTT; CDR3 protein: CASSQDAGGKAGNTIYF
J gene: TRBJ1-2; V gene: TRBV7-3; clone size: .; D gene: .; CDR3 DNA: TGTGCCAGCAGCTTATACACAGGGACTAACTATGGCTACACCTTC; CDR3 protein: CASSLYTGTNYGYTF
J gene: TRBJ1-2; V gene: TRBV12-3/TRBV12-4; clone size: many; D gene: .; CDR3 DNA: TGTGCCAGCACCTACGCGGGAATAGCCACAAACTATGGCTACACCTTC; CDR3 protein: CASTYAGIATNYGYTF
J gene: TRBJ2-5; V gene: TRBV7-8; clone size: many; D gene: .; CDR3 DNA: TGTGCCGGCAGCTTCTTTACAGTACCACAGACCCAGTACTTC; CDR3 protein: CAGSFFTVPQTQYF
J gene: TRBJ1-5; V gene: TRBV19; clone size: .; D gene: TRBD1; CDR3 DNA: TGTGCCAGTGGCCCCGGGACAGGTCCTTTCAGACGCAATCAGCCCCAGCATTTT; CDR3 protein: CASGPGTGPFRRNQPQHF
J gene: TRBJ2-7; V gene: TRBV27; clone size: .; D gene: TRBD1; CDR3 DNA: TGTGCCAGCAGGGACCTGACAGGGGCCTACGAGCAGTACTTC; CDR3 protein: CASRDLTGAYEQYF
J gene: TRBJ2-7; V gene: TRBV4-3; clone size: many; D gene: .; CDR3 DNA: TGCGCCAGCAGCCAAGATAGGGTTCGCGAGCAGTACTTC; CDR3 protein: CASSQDRVREQYF
J gene: TRBJ2-5; V gene: TRBV28; clone size: .; D gene: .; CDR3 DNA: TGTGCCAGCAGCTCCCTCAGGGGGGGGAAAGAGACCCAGTACTTC; CDR3 protein: CASSSLRGGKETQYF
J gene: TRBJ1-2; V gene: TRBV25-1; clone size: .; D gene: TRBD1; CDR3 DNA: TGTGCCAGTAGTCCCGCTCCAGGGGGCTTTGGCTACACCTTC; CDR3 protein: CASSPAPGGFGYTF